This TCR beta chain came from a study of blood T cells in healthy people across ages. Together with a sample-barcoded 5' primer, a J-beta primer mix was included in a second PCR lasting about 7 to 11 cycles. One entry per CDR3 protein results from TCRdb running MiXCR on the 5' RACE reads. The sample carries approximately 800,000 distinct CDR3 sequences, 20% to 30% recorded once. The CDR3 is 13 amino acids. Germline lookup yields CDR1 DFQATT and CDR2 SNEGSKA (reference sequence). Trimming left V 5 bases short and J 7 bases short, with 17 bases between. The data were also submitted as part of a second study, on T cells of mothers and their children. That study reports: It was observed that no persistent microchimeric T cell clones could be detected.

The sample consisted of blood. This sequence originates from a boy younger than 18 in good health. The chain employs TRBV20-1 and TRBJ1-1; a weak D match, TRBD1 (6 bases). CDR3: CSARDTLGIEAFF. The CDR3 nucleotides read TGCAGTGCTCGGGACACCCTGGGCATTGAAGCTTTCTTT.